These 30 T cell receptor beta chains share one sample of origin, sequenced in a study of blood T cell repertoires in COVID-19 (dated by TCRdb to the early 2020s). The library was generated by the immunoSEQ multiplex PCR assay. As stored in TCRdb, this immuneACCESS dataset retains in-frame rearrangements with V and J assigned. A fraction of the clones does not appear; measured against another copy, unresolved V genes explain less than half of the discrepancy, and the remainder lacks a known reason. This sample comprises some 500,000 clones, roughly nine tenths of them detected only once. The top ten clonotypes cover about 8% of the sample. Sample: peripheral blood. Source of these receptors: a woman aged 45-59 years with COVID-19, enrolled during active disease.

The chain's CDR3 is CASSLGQAYGYTF. In nucleotides, the CDR3 is TGTGCCAGCAGCCTGGGACAGGCGTATGGCTACACCTTC. The chain carries TRBV14 and TRBJ1-2; 8 bases map to TRBD1. This CDR3 region has 13 residues. V trimming: 4 bases; J trimming: 5 bases; junction bases outside the gene matches: 3. Germline CDR1 SGHDN, CDR2 FVKESK.

The CDR3 sequence: CASSQGQGGLGNQPQHF. CDR3 nucleotide sequence: TGTGCCAGCTCCCAAGGACAGGGCGGGTTGGGCAATCAGCCCCAGCATTTT. The V call is TRBV5-5, the J call TRBJ1-5, with 8 bases aligning to TRBD1. V trimming: 7 bases; J trimming: 2 bases; junction bases outside the gene matches: 14. The CDR3 runs 17 residues. Germline V gene sequence: CDR1 SGHKS, CDR2 YYEKEE (reference sequence).

This chain uses TRBV5-1 with TRBJ2-7, with a weak D call TRBD1 (5 bases). Germline V gene data show CDR1 as SGHRS and CDR2 as YFSETQ. The CDR3 is made up of 14 amino acids. Trimming removed 2 bases at V and 0 bases at J, with 9 bases between. Here the CDR3 reads CASSLQESSYEQYF. The CDR3 DNA reads as TGCGCCAGCAGCTTACAGGAGTCCTCCTACGAGCAGTACTTC.

The chain is built from TRBV4-1 and TRBJ1-5; the D is unclear. This CDR3 is built from 16 residues. Per the germline V gene, CDR1 is MGHRA and CDR2 is YSYEKL. The V end lost 0 bases, the J end lost 7 bases, and 16 bases lay between the germline ends. CDR3 loop: CASSQDLTWAWQPQHF. The CDR3 DNA follows: TGCGCCAGCAGCCAAGATCTAACCTGGGCTTGGCAGCCCCAGCATTTT.

The CDR3: CAWSVRPGEQFF. CDR3 coding DNA: TGTGCCTGGAGTGTTAGGCCGGGTGAGCAGTTCTTC. The chain links TRBV30 to TRBJ2-1, with unresolved D. V shed 0 bases and J shed 9 bases, with 9 bases lying between them. Germline loops: CDR1 GTSNPN, CDR2 SVGIG (reference sequence). The CDR3 consists of 12 residues. The whole variable domain, filled in from reference TRBV30 and TRBJ2-1, reads SQTIHQWPATLVQPVGSPLSLECTVEGTSNPNLYWYRQAAGRGLQLLFYSVGIGQISSEVPQNLSASRPQDRQFILSSKKLLLSDSGFYLCAWSVRPGEQFFGPGTRLTVL.

This clone was seen a handful of times. The chain is built from TRBV5-6 and TRBJ1-6; no reliable D call. The CDR3 is made up of 12 amino acids. From germline, CDR1 is SGHDT and CDR2 YYEEEE. Trimming left V 3 bases short and J 6 bases short, with 4 bases between. CDR3 sequence: CASSSLNSPLHF. In DNA, the CDR3 is TGTGCCAGCAGCTCCCTTAATTCACCCCTCCACTTT.

This sequence joins TRBV6-2 or TRBV6-3 and TRBJ2-3; 7 nucleotides align to TRBD2. Germline V gives CDR1 MNHEY, CDR2 SVGEGT. The CDR3 spans 10 residues. V gave up 4 bases and J gave up 13 bases; unmatched junction bases: 2. The CDR3 loop is CASSSGTKYF. Here the CDR3 DNA reads TGTGCCAGCAGTTCCGGGACTAAGTATTTT.

V is TRBV28 and J is TRBJ2-1; D might be TRBD1 (6 bases). There are 12 residues in the CDR3. V was pared by 6 bases and J by 7 bases, with 10 bases between. Germline CDR1 is MDHEN and CDR2 is SYDVKM. The CDR3 DNA follows: TGTGCCAGCAGATTGAGGGGGAATGAGCAGTTCTTC. Its translation: CASRLRGNEQFF. Drawing the rest from reference TRBV28 and TRBJ2-1, the complete variable domain is DVKVTQSSRYLVKRTGEKVFLECVQDMDHENMFWYRQDPGLGLRLIYFSYDVKMKEKGDIPEGYSVSREKKERFSLILESASTNQTSMYLCASRLRGNEQFFGPGTRLTVL.

Regarding this clone: In the same sample, other DNA sequences code for this CDR3. V is TRBV28 and J is TRBJ2-7; the match to TRBD1 covers 9 bases. The CDR3 covers 14 residues. J gave up 2 bases and V 2 bases, and 1 base lay outside the gene matches. Per germline, CDR1 MDHEN and CDR2 SYDVKM. CDR3 nucleotide sequence: TGTGCCAGCAGTTTAAGACAGGGGGCCTACGAGCAGTACTTC. This codes for CASSLRQGAYEQYF.

CDR3 in DNA: TGCGCCAGCAGCCAAGGGTATCAGTACTCCTACAATGAGCAGTTCTTC. It codes for CASSQGYQYSYNEQFF. This chain uses TRBV4-1 with TRBJ2-1; D not certain. Germline assignment: CDR1 MGHRA and CDR2 YSYEKL. The V end lost 1 base, the J end lost 0 bases, and 10 bases lay between the germline ends. This CDR3 has 16 residues.

The gene calls are TRBV2 and TRBJ2-7, with 9 bases that match TRBD2. Trimming cost V 7 bases and J 4 bases; bases outside gene matches: 8. The CDR3 loop spans 14 amino acids. CDR1 and CDR2 from the germline V gene are SNHLY and FYNNEI. In DNA, the CDR3 is TGTGCCAGCAAAGGAGCGGGGGGATCGTACGAGCAGTACTTC. Protein: CASKGAGGSYEQYF.

This chain connects TRBV30 to TRBJ2-1, with 9 bases aligning to TRBD2. Germline V CDR1 and CDR2: GTSNPN, SVGIG (reference sequence). This CDR3 comprises 14 residues. Trimming took 1 base from V and 4 from J; bases not matched to a gene: 2. The CDR3: CAWSGLAGYNEQFF. Written as DNA, the CDR3 is TGTGCCTGGAGTGGGCTAGCGGGGTACAATGAGCAGTTCTTC.

This sequence joins TRBV4-1 and TRBJ1-5; D uncertain. Between the trimmed V and J ends, which lost 0 bases and 9 bases, there was a span of 9 bases. Germline V gene sequence: CDR1 MGHRA, CDR2 YSYEKL. The CDR3 loop spans 13 amino acids. DNA for the CDR3: TGCGCCAGCAGCCAAGAAGAGGGAGGGCCCCAGCATTTT. It yields the protein CASSQEEGGPQHF.

The CDR3 protein is CASSQDRVSGYTF. CDR3 bases: TGTGCCAGCAGCCAAGACAGGGTGTCAGGCTACACCTTC. This chain joins TRBV7-9 and TRBJ1-2; 7 nucleotides align to TRBD1. J lost 8 bases, V lost 5 bases, and 8 bases had no gene match. Germline V gene data show CDR1 as SEHNR and CDR2 as FQNEAQ (reference sequence). The CDR3 is 13 residues long.

The rearrangement joins TRBV27 to TRBJ1-6; TRBD1 aligns across 9 bases. Germline CDR1 and CDR2: MNHEY and SMNVEV (reference sequence). The length of the CDR3 is 16 residues. Unmatched junction bases numbered 11, after V lost 5 bases and J lost 9 bases. The CDR3 protein is CASSPSLTGGSSPLHF. The CDR3 DNA is TGTGCCAGCAGTCCAAGCCTGACAGGGGGAAGTTCACCCCTCCACTTT.

V is TRBV30 and J is TRBJ1-4; 8 bases match TRBD1. The CDR3 loop spans 15 amino acids. Germline values: CDR1 GTSNPN, CDR2 SVGIG (reference sequence). Trimming removed 0 bases from V and 3 bases from J; junction bases left unmatched: 3. In nucleotides, the CDR3 is TGTGCCTGGAGTGTACTGACAGGGGCTAATGAAAAACTGTTTTTT. The encoded protein is CAWSVLTGANEKLFF. Looking up the rest from reference TRBV30 and TRBJ1-4 gives the full variable domain: SQTIHQWPATLVQPVGSPLSLECTVEGTSNPNLYWYRQAAGRGLQLLFYSVGIGQISSEVPQNLSASRPQDRQFILSSKKLLLSDSGFYLCAWSVLTGANEKLFFGSGTQLSVL.

The V call is TRBV28, the J call TRBJ1-2; D unresolved. V lost 3 bases and J 8 bases, leaving 7 bases between the germline ends. Germline CDR1 is MDHEN and CDR2 is SYDVKM. CDR3 length equals 11 residues. CDR3 nucleotides: TGTGCCAGCAGTTTTCGGAGAGGCTACACCTTC. As protein: CASSFRRGYTF.

The rearrangement uses TRBV7-8 and TRBJ2-7; the D is unclear. The CDR3 is made up of 12 amino acids. Trimming stripped 2 bases from V and 4 bases from J, with 6 bases between. Germline V CDR1 and CDR2: SGHVS, FQNEAQ. The CDR3 nucleotides read TGTGCCAGCAGCTTACTACTGTACGAGCAGTACTTC. It encodes CASSLLLYEQYF.

CDR3: CASRFSGTGTEQFF. DNA of the CDR3: TGTGCCAGCAGATTCTCCGGGACAGGGACTGAGCAGTTCTTC. This chain links TRBV11-2 with TRBJ2-1, with TRBD1 matching over 9 bases. From germline, CDR1 is SGHAT and CDR2 FQNNGV. V lost 6 bases, J lost 9 bases, and 9 bases stayed unmatched. The CDR3 length is 14 residues.

This chain joins TRBV6-5 and TRBJ2-1; 8 nucleotides align to TRBD2. CDR3 size: 16 residues. The trim removed 4 bases at V and 5 bases at J, leaving 10 bases unmatched. The V gene's germline CDR1 is MNHEY and CDR2 SVGAGI. The CDR3: CASSWWGGGRNNEQFF. Written as DNA, the CDR3 is TGTGCCAGCAGTTGGTGGGGCGGGGGGCGGAACAATGAGCAGTTCTTC.

The rearrangement links TRBV6-5 to TRBJ2-3; 10 bases are a match to TRBD2. V trimming: 6 bases; J trimming: 5 bases; junction bases outside the gene matches: 5. This CDR3 has 14 amino acids. Germline-derived CDR1 and CDR2 are MNHEY and SVGAGI. CDR3 in amino acids: CASSVAGGRDTQYF. CDR3 nucleotide sequence: TGTGCCAGCAGCGTAGCGGGGGGTAGAGATACGCAGTATTTT.

The CDR3 coding sequence is TGCGCCAGCAGCTTGGGTTCGGGGGGCCAATTCTCTGGAAACACCATATATTTT. It encodes CASSLGSGGQFSGNTIYF. The rearrangement links TRBV5-1 to TRBJ1-3; tentatively, D is TRBD1 (6 bases). The CDR3 length is 18 residues. V was pared by 0 bases and J by 0 bases, with 16 bases between. Germline assignment: CDR1 SGHRS and CDR2 YFSETQ. Together with reference TRBV5-1 and TRBJ1-3, the CDR3 gives the full variable domain: KAGVTQTPRYLIKTRGQQVTLSCSPISGHRSVSWYQQTPGQGLQFLFEYFSETQRNKGNFPGRFSGRQFSNSRSEMNVSTLELGDSALYLCASSLGSGGQFSGNTIYFGEGSWLTVV.

This clone was recorded many times. CDR3 protein: CASSLDSVIYF. The DNA of the CDR3 is TGTGCCAGCAGTCTGGACAGCGTCATATATTTT. This chain uses TRBV5-5 with TRBJ1-3, with a possible D match to TRBD1 (6 bases). There are 11 residues in the CDR3. V dropped 5 bases and J dropped 12 bases, with 12 bases sitting between them. Germline V lookup: CDR1 SGHKS, CDR2 YYEKEE (reference sequence).

This rearrangement joins TRBV10-1 to TRBJ1-1; D perhaps matches TRBD1 (5 bases). The germline V and J ends were trimmed by 4 bases and 4 bases, with 10 bases remaining between them. The CDR3 is made up of 13 amino acids. The V gene's germline CDR1 is WNHNN and CDR2 SYGVQD (reference sequence). The CDR3 sequence is CASSGHRGTEAFF. The CDR3 DNA reads TGCGCCAGCAGTGGGCATAGGGGCACTGAAGCTTTCTTT.

The CDR3 here is CSASSGTGGLEQFF. In DNA, the CDR3 is TGCAGTGCTAGTTCTGGGACAGGGGGTCTTGAGCAGTTCTTC. The chain joins TRBV20-1 to TRBJ2-1, with 11 bases that match TRBD1. Per germline, CDR1 DFQATT and CDR2 SNEGSKA (reference sequence). The ends lost 3 bases at V and 9 bases at J; junction bases unmatched: 7. The CDR3 totals 14 residues.

This chain uses TRBV5-4 with TRBJ2-7; no reliable D call. There are 12 residues in the CDR3. Germline V gene data show CDR1 as SGHNT and CDR2 as YYREEE (reference sequence). Trimming cost V 5 bases and J 5 bases, with 11 bases left between them. CDR3 sequence reads: CASRVRDNEQYF. Here the CDR3 DNA reads TGTGCCAGCAGGGTAAGAGATAACGAGCAGTACTTC.

The chain links TRBV6-6 to TRBJ1-1; D is ambiguous. Trimming removed 8 bases from V and 3 bases from J, with 13 bases in between. In germline, CDR1 is MNHNY, CDR2 SVGAGI (reference sequence). The CDR3 has 13 residues. The CDR3 DNA follows: TGTGCCAGCTCGGGAACAGCGGACACTGAAGCTTTCTTT. Amino acids: CASSGTADTEAFF.

This chain joins TRBV2 and TRBJ2-2; 7 bases are a match to TRBD2. V shed 8 bases and J 4 bases; nucleotides not matched to a gene: 7. In germline, CDR1 is SNHLY, CDR2 FYNNEI. The CDR3 length is 14 residues. CDR3 sequence reads: CASGGRVVTGELFF. The CDR3 coding sequence is TGTGCCAGCGGGGGGAGGGTGGTCACCGGGGAGCTGTTTTTT.

The chain links TRBV18 to TRBJ1-2; 9 positions match TRBD1. Per germline, CDR1 KGHSH and CDR2 LQKENI. This CDR3 has 16 amino acids. V shed 2 bases, J shed 1 base, and the junction held 5 bases outside the gene matches. CDR3 residues: CASSPTGGAYNYGYTF. The CDR3 region has the DNA TGTGCCAGCTCACCAACAGGGGGCGCTTATAACTATGGCTACACCTTC.

This clone was counted a single time. V is TRBV4-2 and J is TRBJ2-1; 9 bases agree with TRBD2. The V and J ends lost 2 bases and 5 bases, in that order; junction bases with no gene match: 7. The CDR3 runs to 16 residues. Germline CDR1 is LGHNA and CDR2 is YNFKEQ. Here the CDR3 reads CASSQMIAGVNNEQFF. The CDR3 coding sequence is TGTGCCAGCAGCCAAATGATAGCGGGGGTAAACAATGAGCAGTTCTTC.